This T cell receptor beta chain originates from a study of blood T cells in healthy people across ages. A J-beta primer mix and a sample-barcoded 5' primer were used in a second PCR of roughly 6 to 11 cycles. No fewer than 3 million CDR3-containing paired-end reads came from each sample. TCRdb re-called the 5' RACE reads through MiXCR, storing one row per CDR3 protein. The sample carries 800,000 or so distinct CDR3 sequences, 46% recorded once. Germline CDR1 is SQVTM and CDR2 is ANQGSEA. This CDR3 region has 15 residues. The sequenced sample consisted of blood. The genes are TRBV29-1 and TRBJ2-5; TRBD2 matches 7 bases. TRBJ2-7 matches the DNA end more closely, so the J call is doubtful. The source of this sequence is a man older than 75 in good health. Here the CDR3 reads CSVETLGGTQHEQYF. In nucleotides, the CDR3 is TGCAGCGTTGAGACTCTGGGGGGGACCCAGCACGAGCAGTACTTC.